One and the same sample provided the 21 T cell receptor beta chains below, sequenced in a study of T cells after yellow fever vaccination. TCRdb reprocessed the 5' RACE reads with MiXCR, giving one entry per CDR3 protein. The table lists 120,000 or so distinct CDR3 sequences, roughly 15% of them singletons. Source: CD8+ T cells sorted from PBMCs, taken 5 days after the yellow fever booster vaccination. These receptors all stem from a man aged 18-30 years who received the YFV17D yellow fever vaccine.

The V gene is TRBV20-1, the J gene TRBJ2-5; TRBD2 matches at 16 bases. Losses at the gene ends were 4 bases for V and 4 bases for J; bases not matched to a gene: 12. Germline-derived CDR1 and CDR2 are DFQATT and SNEGSKA (reference sequence). The CDR3 consists of 18 residues. The CDR3 is CSAIGTSGGASVGETQYF. In nucleotides, the CDR3 is TGCAGTGCTATCGGGACTAGCGGGGGGGCGTCGGTAGGAGAGACCCAGTACTTC.

This clonotype was detected only a few times. The chain combines TRBV5-5 with TRBJ1-2; 7 bases align to TRBD1. Germline-derived CDR1 and CDR2 are SGHKS and YYEKEE (reference sequence). CDR3 size: 13 residues. The trim removed 4 bases at V and 3 bases at J, leaving 3 bases unmatched. CDR3 region: CASSVGQDYGYTF. Here the CDR3 DNA reads TGTGCCAGCAGCGTAGGACAGGACTATGGCTACACCTTC.

This clonotype was detected ten times or more. The V gene is TRBV4-1, the J gene TRBJ2-4; D gene ambiguous. There are 14 residues in the CDR3. V lost 3 bases to trimming and J lost 1 base, with 7 bases between them. Germline CDR1 and CDR2: MGHRA and YSYEKL. CDR3 nucleotide sequence: TGCGCCAGCAGCCAGTGGAAGGCCAAAAACATTCAGTACTTC. Protein product: CASSQWKAKNIQYF.

With regard to this clonotype: A read error may account for a junction end that differs from germline. The chain uses TRBV5-1 and TRBJ1-1, with D possibly TRBD1 on 5 matching bases. There are 16 residues in the CDR3. The germline CDR1 and CDR2 sequences are SGHRS and YFSETQ. The CDR3 reads CASSPGQGAWNTEAFF. The CDR3 DNA follows: TGCGCCAGCAGCCCAGGACAAGGGGCCTGGAACACTGAGGCTTTCTTT.

This clonotype was detected a few times. The J gene is TRBJ2-1, the V gene TRBV20-1; the D gene is possibly TRBD2 (6 bases). Trimming stripped 3 bases from V and 3 bases from J, with 15 bases between. CDR3 length equals 15 residues. Germline CDR1 is DFQATT and CDR2 is SNEGSKA (reference sequence). CDR3 nucleotides: TGCAGTGCTAGGGACCCGGCGGGGCACTACAATGAGCAGTTCTTC. Translated, it gives CSARDPAGHYNEQFF.

The chain employs TRBV4-1 and TRBJ1-5, with D possibly being TRBD1 (6 bases). Trimming pared 0 bases from V and 2 bases from J, leaving 20 bases between. CDR3 length equals 19 residues. From germline, CDR1 is MGHRA and CDR2 YSYEKL. CDR3 region: CASSQDLRGGYRRNQPQHF. The CDR3 nucleotides are TGCGCCAGCAGCCAAGATCTAAGGGGGGGGTACCGTCGCAATCAGCCCCAGCATTTT.

This clonotype was picked up a small number of times. The DNA of the CDR3 is TGTGCCAGCTATTCAACCAGGGAGCGTCGCAGTGAAAAACTGTTTTTT. The encoded protein is CASYSTRERRSEKLFF. The chain recombines TRBV6-6 with TRBJ1-4; weak D call: TRBD1 (5 bases). The CDR3 is 16 residues long. Germline V gene lookup returns CDR1 MNHNY and CDR2 SVGAGI (reference sequence). V lost 8 bases and J 7 bases, leaving 23 bases between the germline ends.

The chain joins TRBV12-3 or TRBV12-4 to TRBJ2-5; a possible D gene is TRBD2 (5 bases). V dropped 5 bases and J dropped 6 bases, with 19 bases sitting between them. The CDR3 extends over 15 amino acids. CDR3 residues: CASSREGHTGQTQYF. CDR3 coding DNA: TGTGCCAGCAGTCGTGAGGGCCACACCGGGCAGACCCAGTACTTC.

The chain employs TRBV2 and TRBJ2-2, with D perhaps TRBD1 (6 bases). There are 14 residues in the CDR3. The germline V gene encodes CDR1 SNHLY and CDR2 FYNNEI. The V end lost 6 bases, the J end lost 0 bases, and 8 bases lay between the germline ends. The CDR3 region is CASRDSTNTGELFF. CDR3 DNA: TGTGCCAGCAGGGACAGTACGAACACCGGGGAGCTGTTTTTT.

This clonotype was counted only a few times. The chain has TRBV5-5 and TRBJ2-3, with TRBD1 matching 7 bases. V trimming: 2 bases; J trimming: 3 bases; junction bases outside the gene matches: 6. Germline values: CDR1 SGHKS, CDR2 YYEKEE (reference sequence). CDR3 length: 15 amino acids. The CDR3 loop is CASSFRGMWTDTQYF. The DNA for the CDR3 is TGTGCCAGCAGCTTCAGGGGGATGTGGACAGATACGCAGTATTTT. Full variable domain (missing parts from reference TRBV5-5 and TRBJ2-3): DAGVTQSPTHLIKTRGQQVTLRCSPISGHKSVSWYQQVLGQGPQFIFQYYEKEERGRGNFPDRFSARQFPNYSSELNVNALLLGDSALYLCASSFRGMWTDTQYFGPGTRLTVL.

In its sample, this clonotype is medium-sized. The chain couples TRBV7-9 to TRBJ2-4, with D unresolved. The germline CDR1 and CDR2 sequences are SEHNR and FQNEAQ (reference sequence). V lost 7 bases and J lost 0, with 16 bases in between. The CDR3 contains 16 residues. CDR3 DNA sequence: TGTGCCAGCACCCCTCCAGAGGAACTAGCCAAAAACATTCAGTACTTC. This gives the protein CASTPPEELAKNIQYF.

This clonotype appeared a few times. The rearrangement uses TRBV12-3 or TRBV12-4 and TRBJ2-6; the D is unclear. The CDR3 has 14 residues. The V and J ends lost 7 bases and 3 bases respectively, with 10 bases between them. The CDR3 sequence: CASIYTSGANVLTF. CDR3 in DNA: TGTGCCAGCATCTATACGAGTGGGGCCAACGTCCTGACTTTC.

This clonotype was detected only a few times. The rearrangement uses TRBV5-4 and TRBJ2-3; 7 nucleotides agree with TRBD2. The CDR3 runs to 16 residues. Germline CDR1 reads SGHNT; CDR2 reads YYREEE (reference sequence). V lost 3 bases and J lost 2; bases outside the gene matches: 9. The CDR3 DNA is TGTGCCAGCAGCTCCCCTCTAGCGGACCCCACAGATACGCAGTATTTT. It specifies CASSSPLADPTDTQYF. Variable domain in full (rest from reference TRBV5-4 and TRBJ2-3): ETGVTQSPTHLIKTRGQQVTLRCSSQSGHNTVSWYQQALGQGPQFIFQYYREEENGRGNFPPRFSGLQFPNYSSELNVNALELDDSALYLCASSSPLADPTDTQYFGPGTRLTVL.

The J gene is TRBJ2-6, the V gene TRBV4-1; the D gene is possibly TRBD2 (5 bases). The CDR3 totals 19 residues. V lost 1 base and J lost 0, with 16 bases in between. The germline V gene has CDR1 MGHRA and CDR2 YSYEKL. The CDR3 DNA follows: TGCGCCAGCAGCCAAGCCCTATGGACTTCGATCTCTGGGGCCAACGTCCTGACTTTC. Translating it yields CASSQALWTSISGANVLTF.

This clonotype was seen only a few times. This chain connects TRBV12-3 or TRBV12-4 to TRBJ2-7; 9 bases are shared with TRBD1. This CDR3 is built from 14 residues. V shed 3 bases and J 6 bases; nucleotides not matched to a gene: 6. CDR3 coding DNA: TGTGCCAGCAGTTTTGGGACAGGGAGCAGCGAGCAGTACTTC. Translation: CASSFGTGSSEQYF.

The chain carries TRBV6-2 or TRBV6-3 and TRBJ2-7; D call uncertain. Between the trimmed V and J ends, which lost 5 bases and 3 bases, there was a span of 11 bases. This CDR3 region has 13 residues. CDR1 and CDR2 from the germline V gene are MNHEY and SVGEGT. In DNA form, the CDR3 reads TGTGCCAGCAGTCCAGCGACGGACTACGAGCAGTACTTC. This sequence encodes CASSPATDYEQYF.

A single count supports this clonotype. The chain's CDR3 is CASRHGMNTEAFF. The CDR3 region has the DNA TGTGCCAGCAGACACGGTATGAACACTGAAGCTTTCTTT. The rearrangement links TRBV12-3 or TRBV12-4 to TRBJ1-1; D unclear. Trimming pared 6 bases from V and 0 bases from J, leaving 8 bases between. The CDR3 has 13 residues.

This rearrangement joins TRBV20-1 to TRBJ1-4, with a possible D match to TRBD1 (6 bases). V was cut by 6 bases and J by 5 bases, with 19 bases left in between. Germline CDR1 reads DFQATT; CDR2 reads SNEGSKA (reference sequence). This CDR3 region has 15 residues. CDR3 protein: CSASFPGAQNEKLFF. The CDR3 nucleotides read TGCAGTGCCTCCTTCCCAGGGGCTCAAAATGAAAAACTGTTTTTT.

The chain couples TRBV7-3 to TRBJ1-2, with 10 bases matching TRBD1. Germline CDR1 is SGHTA and CDR2 is FQGTGA. V was clipped by 4 bases and J by 1 base; unmatched bases: 3. The CDR3 length is 15 residues. The CDR3 loop reads CASSWGQGRNYGYTF. The CDR3 nucleotides are TGTGCCAGCAGCTGGGGACAGGGGCGTAACTATGGCTACACCTTC. The full variable domain, its missing parts supplied by reference TRBV7-3 and TRBJ1-2, is GAGVSQTPSNKVTEKGKYVELRCDPISGHTALYWYRQSLGQGPEFLIYFQGTGAADDSGLPNDRFFAVRPEGSVSTLKIQRTERGDSAVYLCASSWGQGRNYGYTFGSGTRLTVV.

The chain uses TRBV6-5 and TRBJ2-1; 9 positions agree with TRBD2. The CDR3 is made up of 15 amino acids. Germline values: CDR1 MNHEY, CDR2 SVGAGI. Trimming removed 3 bases from V and 9 bases from J; junction bases left unmatched: 9. CDR3 bases: TGTGCCAGCAGTTATCGGGTAGCGGGGGCGGGTGAGCAGTTCTTC. Residues: CASSYRVAGAGEQFF.

A few counts support this clonotype. The chain carries TRBV10-3 and TRBJ2-7; TRBD1 or TRBD2 may be the D gene (5 bases each). The ends were cut back, 0 bases at V and 5 bases at J, with 11 bases in the middle. Germline CDR1 ENHRY, CDR2 SYGVKD. The length of the CDR3 is 14 residues. CDR3 in DNA: TGTGCCATCAGTGAGTCTCGGGACGCCCACGAGCAGTACGTC. Its protein product is CAISESRDAHEQYV.